This TCR beta chain came from a study of tumor-infiltrating lymphocytes in primary liver carcinoma. In the study overall: Those enrolled were patients of both sexes, who were aged 30 to 69 years. Read depth, roughly 3.65 to 7.5 million productive TCRbeta reads, did not differ significantly between tissues.

As for this clonotype: The junction departs from the called germline gene at one end, perhaps through a read error.

Germline lookup yields CDR1 SQVTM and CDR2 ANQGSEA. The CDR3 spans 16 residues. Researchers generated TCR beta cDNA from about 450 ng of total RNA, relying on a constant-region primer. Three rounds of nested multiplex PCR with slightly modified ARM-PCR produced TCR beta libraries. It was with TRBV1-TRBV30 forward primers and a C-beta reverse primer that the first two PCR rounds were run, at approximately 10 cycles each. Using its own MiXCR run on the multiplex PCR reads, TCRdb lists one record per CDR3 protein. The sample records 95,000 to 150,000 distinct CDR3 sequences, 55% to 75% being singletons. From unsorted bulk tissue weighing about 17-30 mg, DNA and RNA were co-extracted. There were only treatment-naive patients, all with chronic HBV infection.

This clonotype was sampled from an older woman with primary liver carcinoma and hepatitis B virus infection. Sequenced material: liver tumor tissue from sampling region 3. Subset noted: tumor region T3, left-lateral pole. The chain recombines TRBV29-1 with TRBJ2-7; 7 bases fit TRBD2. In DNA, the CDR3 is TGCGGCGTGAACCATGGACTAGTGGGAGTGTTATACGAGCAGTACTTC. This codes for CGVNHGLVGVLYEQYF.